This TCR beta chain stems from a study of OX40 agonist ivuxolimab in advanced cancers. CDR3 length: 14 amino acids. The V gene lost 6 bases and the J gene lost 7 bases, with 18 bases spanning the gap. CDR1 and CDR2 from the germline V gene are LNHDA and SQIVND (reference sequence). Here immunoSEQ multiplex PCR was the method, and the copy in TCRdb shows in-frame clones only, minus some. The sample lists under 100,000 clones; approximately 85% were seen once. The sequence was obtained from an adult with an advanced solid tumor such as melanoma, head and neck, liver or kidney cancer. This material consisted of CD4+ or CD8+ T cells sorted from blood, taken in a trial of the OX40 agonist ivuxolimab. The V call is TRBV19, the J call TRBJ1-1, with D uncertain. CDR3 amino acids: CASREGNTRDEAFF. For the CDR3, the DNA is TGTGCCAGTAGGGAAGGGAATACAAGGGATGAAGCTTTCTTT.